The 15 T cell receptor beta chains listed next were all sequenced from one sample in a study of shared clonotypes between healthy human individuals. Repertoires were generated with immunoSEQ multiplex PCR, while TCRdb's copy carries only in-frame clones and drops some. The sample lists approximately 620,000 clones; about 96% were seen once. Sequencing was carried out using naive CD4+ T cells sorted from blood. Subset: CD45RA+ positively selected. The receptor source for this set is a woman in her twenties or thirties in good health.

The V and J genes are TRBV6-1 and TRBJ1-1; the match to TRBD1 covers 10 bases. From germline, CDR1 is MNHNS and CDR2 SASEGT. V shed 7 bases, J shed 6 bases, and the junction held 8 bases outside the gene matches. The CDR3 has 14 residues. In nucleotides, the CDR3 is TGTGCCAGCACCTGGGACAGGGGACGGGCTGAAGCTTTCTTT. It yields the protein CASTWDRGRAEAFF.

This clone was detected only a few times. This sequence joins TRBV28 and TRBJ1-5; TRBD1 matches at 9 bases. The CDR3 is 14 amino acids. Germline values: CDR1 MDHEN, CDR2 SYDVKM. After removal of 6 bases from V and 7 bases from J, the junction contained 7 bases not matched to a gene. CDR3 region: CASREQGAGQPQHF. CDR3 nucleotides: TGTGCCAGCAGAGAACAGGGGGCTGGGCAGCCCCAGCATTTT.

J is TRBJ2-3 and V is TRBV6-1, with 9 bases fitting TRBD1. Per germline, CDR1 MNHNS and CDR2 SASEGT. V dropped 3 bases and J dropped 5; count of bases not matched to a gene: 6. CDR3 length equals 15 residues. CDR3 coding DNA: TGTGCCAGCAGTGACCCGGGACAGGGTCAAGATACGCAGTATTTT. Amino acid sequence: CASSDPGQGQDTQYF.

The chain has TRBV19 and TRBJ2-3; D ambiguous. Trimming left V 10 bases short and J 5 bases short, with 16 bases between. CDR1 LNHDA and CDR2 SQIVND come from the germline V gene (reference sequence). The CDR3 length is 13 residues. Written as DNA, the CDR3 is TGTGCCATCAGTCCCCGGATGAGAGATACGCAGTATTTT. It specifies CAISPRMRDTQYF.

The chain has TRBV27 and TRBJ2-1; 8 bases align to TRBD2. The V gene's germline CDR1 is MNHEY and CDR2 SMNVEV (reference sequence). This CDR3 is built from 16 residues. The V gene end was trimmed by 5 bases and the J gene end by 8 bases; junction bases not matched to a gene: 14. For the CDR3, the DNA is TGTGCCAGCAGTCCCATAGCGGGACGGGGGTCGTATGAGCAGTTCTTC. Translation gives CASSPIAGRGSYEQFF.

DNA for the CDR3: TGCGCCAGCAGCTTGGGGGTCCAGGGGGCTAGTGAAAAACTGTTTTTT. Translated, it gives CASSLGVQGASEKLFF. The J gene is TRBJ1-4, the V gene TRBV5-1; 8 bases are shared with TRBD1. CDR3 size: 16 residues. The V segment lost 0 bases and the J segment 7 bases; nucleotides outside the gene matches: 8. Germline CDR1 SGHRS, CDR2 YFSETQ.

The rearrangement uses TRBV28 and TRBJ2-1, with TRBD2 identical over 12 bases. Germline trimming cut 8 bases from V and 8 bases from J; bases unmatched to any gene: 7. The CDR3 extends over 14 amino acids. The germline V gene has CDR1 MDHEN and CDR2 SYDVKM. The chain's CDR3 is CASYGLAGRYEQFF. CDR3 sequence (DNA): TGTGCCAGCTATGGACTAGCGGGACGGTATGAGCAGTTCTTC.

The chain is built from TRBV27 and TRBJ1-5; no clear D. V was pared by 8 bases and J by 3 bases, with 8 bases between. Germline V lookup: CDR1 MNHEY, CDR2 SMNVEV (reference sequence). The CDR3 covers 12 residues. CDR3 residues: CASRTVNQPQHF. Here the CDR3 DNA reads TGTGCCAGCCGGACGGTCAATCAGCCCCAGCATTTT.

The chain joins TRBV7-9 to TRBJ2-2; D not certain. The V and J ends lost 2 bases and 5 bases respectively, with 9 bases between them. Germline assignment: CDR1 SEHNR and CDR2 FQNEAQ (reference sequence). This CDR3 spans 14 amino acids. CDR3 residues: CASSLRSETGELFF. CDR3 nucleotide sequence: TGTGCCAGCAGCTTAAGGAGTGAGACCGGGGAGCTGTTTTTT.

This clone was recorded only once. The rearrangement uses TRBV5-1 and TRBJ2-3; 12 bases line up with TRBD2. The CDR3 loop spans 18 amino acids. J was trimmed by 0 bases and V by 6 bases; bases with no gene match: 11. Germline V gene lookup returns CDR1 SGHRS and CDR2 YFSETQ. The CDR3 region has the DNA TGCGCCAGCACTGGGCAGAAGACTAGCGGGGGTAGCACAGATACGCAGTATTTT. It is translated as CASTGQKTSGGSTDTQYF.

The rearrangement links TRBV4-1 to TRBJ2-7, with 11 bases fitting TRBD1. Per germline, CDR1 MGHRA and CDR2 YSYEKL. This CDR3 is 15 amino acids long. J was trimmed by 6 bases and V by 2 bases; bases with no gene match: 6. The CDR3 DNA follows: TGCGCCAGCAGCCAACCGCGGGACAGGGGGTTCGAGCAGTACTTC. Protein product: CASSQPRDRGFEQYF.

The rearrangement uses TRBV19 and TRBJ1-1; a weak D match, TRBD1 (6 bases). Germline-derived CDR1 and CDR2 are LNHDA and SQIVND (reference sequence). With 3 bases removed from V and 0 bases from J, the gap between germline ends came to 17 bases. The length of the CDR3 is 17 residues. CDR3 sequence reads: CASSIRGRGPLNTEAFF. The CDR3 DNA is TGTGCCAGTAGTATTCGAGGCCGGGGGCCGCTGAACACTGAAGCTTTCTTT.

The chain uses TRBV6-5 and TRBJ2-5; a weak D match, TRBD1 (6 bases). This CDR3 has 16 amino acids. The V and J ends lost 1 base and 4 bases respectively, with 16 bases between them. Germline V gene data show CDR1 as MNHEY and CDR2 as SVGAGI. This CDR3 is CASSYFRDTGVETQYF. In nucleotides, the CDR3 is TGTGCCAGCAGTTACTTTAGGGACACCGGAGTAGAGACCCAGTACTTC.

This clone occurred once. The rearrangement uses TRBV10-1 and TRBJ2-7; tentatively, D is TRBD1 (5 bases). CDR1 and CDR2 (germline): WNHNN, SYGVQD (reference sequence). V was shortened by 0 bases and J by 3 bases, with 15 bases between the two germline ends. This CDR3 is 16 amino acids long. CDR3 in amino acids: CASSESVQGRFYEQYF. CDR3 nucleotides: TGCGCCAGCAGTGAGTCTGTGCAGGGCCGATTCTACGAGCAGTACTTC.

This clone was recorded only once. V gene TRBV28 combines with J gene TRBJ2-3; 7 nucleotides line up with TRBD1. With 6 bases clipped from V and 2 bases from J, the junction kept 8 bases outside the gene matches. CDR1 MDHEN and CDR2 SYDVKM come from the germline V gene. The CDR3 sequence is 15 residues long. The CDR3: CASSESTGITDTQYF. The CDR3 coding sequence is TGTGCCAGCAGCGAATCGACAGGGATCACAGATACGCAGTATTTT.